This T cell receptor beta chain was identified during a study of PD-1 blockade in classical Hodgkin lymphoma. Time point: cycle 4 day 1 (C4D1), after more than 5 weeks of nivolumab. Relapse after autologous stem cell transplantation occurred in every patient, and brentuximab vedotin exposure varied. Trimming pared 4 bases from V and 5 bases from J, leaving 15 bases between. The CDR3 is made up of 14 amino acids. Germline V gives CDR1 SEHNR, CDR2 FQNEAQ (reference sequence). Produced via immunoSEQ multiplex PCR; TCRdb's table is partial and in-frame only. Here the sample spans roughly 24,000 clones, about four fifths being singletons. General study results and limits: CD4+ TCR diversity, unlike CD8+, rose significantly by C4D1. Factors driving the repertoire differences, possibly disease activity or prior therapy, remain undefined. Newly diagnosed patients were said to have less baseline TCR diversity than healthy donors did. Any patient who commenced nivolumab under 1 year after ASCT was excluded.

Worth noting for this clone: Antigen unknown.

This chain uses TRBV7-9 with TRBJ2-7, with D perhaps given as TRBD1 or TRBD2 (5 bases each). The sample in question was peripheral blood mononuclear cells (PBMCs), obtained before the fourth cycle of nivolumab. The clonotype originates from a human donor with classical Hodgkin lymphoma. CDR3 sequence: CASSSFAGRDEQYF. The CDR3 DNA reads TGTGCCAGCAGCTCATTCGCAGGGAGAGACGAGCAGTACTTC.